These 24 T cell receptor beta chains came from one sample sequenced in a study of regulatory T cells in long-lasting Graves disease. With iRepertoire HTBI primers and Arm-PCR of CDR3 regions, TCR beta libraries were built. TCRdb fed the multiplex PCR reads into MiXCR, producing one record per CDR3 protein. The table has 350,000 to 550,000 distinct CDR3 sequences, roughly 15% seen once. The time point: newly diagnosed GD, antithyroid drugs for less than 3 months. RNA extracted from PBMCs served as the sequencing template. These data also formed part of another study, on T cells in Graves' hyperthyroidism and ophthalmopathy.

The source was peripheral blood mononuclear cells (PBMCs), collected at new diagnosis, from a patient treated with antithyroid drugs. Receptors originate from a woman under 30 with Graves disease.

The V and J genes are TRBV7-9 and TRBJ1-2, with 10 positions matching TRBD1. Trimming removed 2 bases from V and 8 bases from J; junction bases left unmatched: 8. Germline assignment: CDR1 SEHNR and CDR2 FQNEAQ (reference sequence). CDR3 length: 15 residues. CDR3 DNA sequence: TGTGCCAGCAGCTTAAGGGAAGACAGGGGGCACGGCTACACCTTC. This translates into CASSLREDRGHGYTF.

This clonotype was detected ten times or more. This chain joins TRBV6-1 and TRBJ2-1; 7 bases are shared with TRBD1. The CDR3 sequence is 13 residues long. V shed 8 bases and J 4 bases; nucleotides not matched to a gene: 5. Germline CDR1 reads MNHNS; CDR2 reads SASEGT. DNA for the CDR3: TGTGCCAGCGGACAGGCGGTTTACAATGAGCAGTTCTTC. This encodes CASGQAVYNEQFF.

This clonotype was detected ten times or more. This CDR3 reads CATFVGGLAGLGSYNEQFF. The CDR3 DNA follows: TGTGCCACCTTTGTTGGAGGACTAGCGGGATTGGGGTCCTACAATGAGCAGTTCTTC. This sequence joins TRBV28 and TRBJ2-1; TRBD2 matches at 12 bases. CDR3 length equals 19 residues. Trimming cost V 10 bases and J 1 base; bases outside gene matches: 17. Germline CDR1 and CDR2: MDHEN and SYDVKM.

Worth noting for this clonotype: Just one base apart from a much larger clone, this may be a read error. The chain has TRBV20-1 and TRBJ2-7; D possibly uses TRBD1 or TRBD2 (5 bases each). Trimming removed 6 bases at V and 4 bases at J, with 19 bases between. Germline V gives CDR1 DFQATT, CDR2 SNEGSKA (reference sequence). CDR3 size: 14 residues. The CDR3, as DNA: TGCAGTGCCCGGCTACCCCGGGACGATTACGAGCAGTACTTC. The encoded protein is CSARLPRDDYEQYF.

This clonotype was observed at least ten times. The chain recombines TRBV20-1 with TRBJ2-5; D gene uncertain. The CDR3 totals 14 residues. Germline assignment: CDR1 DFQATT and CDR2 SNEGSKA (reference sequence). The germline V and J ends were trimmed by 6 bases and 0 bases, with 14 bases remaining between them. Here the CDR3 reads CSAVLLGHQETQYF. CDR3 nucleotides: TGCAGTGCAGTACTTTTAGGGCACCAAGAGACCCAGTACTTC.

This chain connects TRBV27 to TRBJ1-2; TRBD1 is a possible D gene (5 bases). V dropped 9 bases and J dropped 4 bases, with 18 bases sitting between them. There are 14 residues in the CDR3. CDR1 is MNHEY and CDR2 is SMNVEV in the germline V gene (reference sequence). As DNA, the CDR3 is TGTGCCAGTCCGACAGTAACAATCACCTATGGCTACACCTTC. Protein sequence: CASPTVTITYGYTF.

CDR3 amino acids: CATQAESSYNEQFF. The DNA for the CDR3 is TGTGCCACCCAAGCGGAAAGCTCCTACAATGAGCAGTTCTTC. This chain links TRBV19 with TRBJ2-1; D might be TRBD2 (5 bases). V lost 10 bases and J 0 bases, leaving 13 bases between the germline ends. In germline, CDR1 is LNHDA, CDR2 SQIVND (reference sequence). The CDR3 length is 14 residues.

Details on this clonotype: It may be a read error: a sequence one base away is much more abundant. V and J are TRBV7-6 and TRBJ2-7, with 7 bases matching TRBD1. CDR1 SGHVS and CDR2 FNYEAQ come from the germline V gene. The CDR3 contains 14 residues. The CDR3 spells CAGSFGQELYEQYF. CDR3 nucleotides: TGTGCCGGCAGCTTTGGACAGGAGTTATACGAGCAGTACTTC.

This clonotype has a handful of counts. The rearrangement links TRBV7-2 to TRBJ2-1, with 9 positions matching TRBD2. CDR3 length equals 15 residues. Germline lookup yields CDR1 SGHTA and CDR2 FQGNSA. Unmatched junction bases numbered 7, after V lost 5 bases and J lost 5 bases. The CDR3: CASSMIAGVNNEQFF. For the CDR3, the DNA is TGTGCCAGCAGCATGATAGCGGGAGTTAACAATGAGCAGTTCTTC.

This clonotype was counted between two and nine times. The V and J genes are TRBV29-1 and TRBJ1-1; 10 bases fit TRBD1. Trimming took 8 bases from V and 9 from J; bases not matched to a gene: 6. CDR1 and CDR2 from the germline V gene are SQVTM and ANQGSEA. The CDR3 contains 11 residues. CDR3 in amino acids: CSHRTGGKAFF. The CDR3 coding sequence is TGCAGCCATCGGACAGGGGGGAAAGCTTTCTTT.

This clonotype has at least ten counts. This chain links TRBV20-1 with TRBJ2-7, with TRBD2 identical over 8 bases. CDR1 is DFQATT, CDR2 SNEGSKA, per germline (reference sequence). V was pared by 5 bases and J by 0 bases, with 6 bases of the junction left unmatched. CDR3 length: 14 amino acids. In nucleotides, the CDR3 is TGCAGTGCTTTCCGGGAGGGGGACTCCTACGAGCAGTACTTC. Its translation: CSAFREGDSYEQYF.

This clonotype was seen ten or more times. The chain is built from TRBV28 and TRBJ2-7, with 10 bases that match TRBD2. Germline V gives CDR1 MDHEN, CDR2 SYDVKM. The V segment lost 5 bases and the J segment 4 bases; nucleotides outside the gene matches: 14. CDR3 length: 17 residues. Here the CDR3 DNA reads TGTGCCAGCAGTCCCGCCCGGACTAGCGGAGAGGGGTACGAGCAGTACTTC. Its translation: CASSPARTSGEGYEQYF.

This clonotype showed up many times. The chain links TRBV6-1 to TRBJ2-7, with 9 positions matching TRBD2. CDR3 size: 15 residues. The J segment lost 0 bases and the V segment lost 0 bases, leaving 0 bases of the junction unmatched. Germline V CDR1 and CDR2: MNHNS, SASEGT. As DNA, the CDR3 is TGTGCCAGCAGTGAAGCTAGCGGGAGCTCCTACGAGCAGTACTTC. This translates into CASSEASGSSYEQYF.

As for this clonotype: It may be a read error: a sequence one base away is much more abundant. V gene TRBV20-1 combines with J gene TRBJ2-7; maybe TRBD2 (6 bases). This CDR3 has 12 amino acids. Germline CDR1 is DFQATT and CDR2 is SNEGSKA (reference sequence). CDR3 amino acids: CGARGRGYEQYF. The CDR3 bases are TGCGGTGCTAGAGGACGGGGGTACGAGCAGTACTTC.

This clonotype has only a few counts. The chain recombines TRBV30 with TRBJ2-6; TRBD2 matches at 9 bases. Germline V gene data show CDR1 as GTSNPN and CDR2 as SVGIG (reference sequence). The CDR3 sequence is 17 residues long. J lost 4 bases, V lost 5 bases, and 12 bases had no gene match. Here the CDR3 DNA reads TGTGCCTGGGGACTAGCGTTCCGTTCGAGAGGGGCCAACGTCCTGACTTTC. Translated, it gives CAWGLAFRSRGANVLTF.

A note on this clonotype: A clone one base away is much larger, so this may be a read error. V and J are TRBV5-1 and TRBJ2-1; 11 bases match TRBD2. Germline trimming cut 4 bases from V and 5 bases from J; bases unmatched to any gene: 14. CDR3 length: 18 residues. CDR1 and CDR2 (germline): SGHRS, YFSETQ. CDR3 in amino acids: CASSPEVAGGPPHNEQFF. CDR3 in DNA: TGCGCCAGCAGCCCCGAGGTAGCGGGAGGGCCTCCCCACAATGAGCAGTTCTTC.

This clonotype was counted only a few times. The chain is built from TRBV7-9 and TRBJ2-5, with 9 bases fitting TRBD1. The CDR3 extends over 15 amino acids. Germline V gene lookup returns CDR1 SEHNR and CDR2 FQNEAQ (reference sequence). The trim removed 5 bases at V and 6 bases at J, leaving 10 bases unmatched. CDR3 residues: CASSPLRTGDKTQYF. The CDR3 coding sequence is TGTGCCAGCAGCCCCCTCCGGACAGGGGATAAGACCCAGTACTTC.

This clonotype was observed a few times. The CDR3 here is CASSLGSPYGYTF. The CDR3 DNA follows: TGTGCCAGCAGCTTAGGCAGTCCCTATGGCTACACCTTC. The rearrangement joins TRBV7-9 to TRBJ1-2; no reliable D call. The CDR3 consists of 13 residues. From germline, CDR1 is SEHNR and CDR2 FQNEAQ (reference sequence). Between the trimmed V and J ends, which lost 1 base and 4 bases, there was a span of 7 bases.

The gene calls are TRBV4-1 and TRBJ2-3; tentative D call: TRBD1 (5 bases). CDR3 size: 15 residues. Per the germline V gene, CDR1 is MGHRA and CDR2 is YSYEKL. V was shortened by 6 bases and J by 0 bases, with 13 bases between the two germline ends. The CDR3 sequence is CASRTDKTSTDTQYF. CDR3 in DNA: TGCGCCAGCAGAACGGACAAGACTAGCACAGATACGCAGTATTTT.

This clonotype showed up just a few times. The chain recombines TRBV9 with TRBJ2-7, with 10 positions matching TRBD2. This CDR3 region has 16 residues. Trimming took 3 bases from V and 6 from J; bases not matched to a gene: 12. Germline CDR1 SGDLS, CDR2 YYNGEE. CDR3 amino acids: CASSALGAGGPVEQYF. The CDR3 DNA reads TGTGCCAGCAGCGCCCTGGGAGCGGGAGGGCCTGTCGAGCAGTACTTC.

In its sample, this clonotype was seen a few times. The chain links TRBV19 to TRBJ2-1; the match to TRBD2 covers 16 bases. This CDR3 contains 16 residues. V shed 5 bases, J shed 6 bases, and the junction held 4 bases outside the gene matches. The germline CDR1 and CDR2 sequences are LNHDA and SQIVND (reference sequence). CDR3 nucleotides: TGTGCCAGTAGTCCGGGACTAGCGGGAGGGATCAATGAGCAGTTCTTC. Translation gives CASSPGLAGGINEQFF.

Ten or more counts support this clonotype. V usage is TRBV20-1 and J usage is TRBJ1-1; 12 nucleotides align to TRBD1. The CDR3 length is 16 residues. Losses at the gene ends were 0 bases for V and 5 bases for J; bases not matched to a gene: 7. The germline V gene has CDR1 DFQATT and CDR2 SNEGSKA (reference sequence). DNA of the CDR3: TGCAGTGCTAGAGACCGGGACAGGGGGCGACGAACTGAAGCTTTCTTT. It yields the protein CSARDRDRGRRTEAFF.

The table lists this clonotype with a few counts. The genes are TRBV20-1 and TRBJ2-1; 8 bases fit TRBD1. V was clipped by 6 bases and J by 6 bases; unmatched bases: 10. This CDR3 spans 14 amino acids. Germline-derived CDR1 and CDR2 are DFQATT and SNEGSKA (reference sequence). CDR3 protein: CSARDLTGGNEQFF. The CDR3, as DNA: TGCAGTGCCCGAGATCTTACAGGGGGCAATGAGCAGTTCTTC.

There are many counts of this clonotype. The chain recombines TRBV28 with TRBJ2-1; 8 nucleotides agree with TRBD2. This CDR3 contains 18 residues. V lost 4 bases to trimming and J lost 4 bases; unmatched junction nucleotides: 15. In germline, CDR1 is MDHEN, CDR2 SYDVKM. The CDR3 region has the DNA TGTGCCAGCAGTTCCCCGGGGGAAAGCGGGGGCAGGTACAATGAGCAGTTCTTC. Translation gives CASSSPGESGGRYNEQFF.